This T cell receptor beta chain was captured by sequencing in a study of T cell repertoires in cytomegalovirus infection. MiXCR was run by TCRdb on the reads, yielding one entry per CDR3 protein. This sample has 160,000 or so distinct CDR3 sequences, with roughly 17% found just once. To note about this clonotype: The antigen remains undetermined.

This CDR3 contains 17 residues. The ends were cut back, 1 base at V and 0 bases at J, with 13 bases in the middle. Per the germline V gene, CDR1 is SGHAT and CDR2 is FQDESV (reference sequence). Study-wide points: Accumulated public TCR beta family frequency recognized individuals carrying CMV together with the relevant HLA. Clonotypes of TCR beta that were HLA-C-restricted and CMV-specific dominated the ex vivo response.

V and J are TRBV11-1 and TRBJ2-1, with D hard to call. The clonotype originates from a human donor in good health (CMV status not recorded). Some clones in this sample may be carry-over from other donors' samples. Sequencing was performed on CD8+ T cells from PBMCs. The CDR3 loop is CASSLVRGRASYNEQFF. The CDR3 coding sequence is TGTGCCAGCAGCTTAGTGCGAGGAAGAGCCTCCTACAATGAGCAGTTCTTC.